The 29 T cell receptor beta chains listed next were all sequenced from one sample in a study of cytomegalovirus exposure and HLA in healthy donors. 60 Vbeta and 13 Jbeta primers were used in PCR. The assay was immunoSEQ multiplex PCR, and TCRdb's table has in-frame clones only and misses some. The table includes 90,000 or so clones, about 80% detected once. The specimen sequenced was PBMCs. The receptors stem from a man aged 25-40 years in good health and CMV-seropositive.

This chain links TRBV27 with TRBJ2-5; maybe TRBD2 (5 bases). Germline V gene data show CDR1 as MNHEY and CDR2 as SMNVEV (reference sequence). The V and J ends lost 6 bases and 1 base respectively, with 12 bases between them. The CDR3 has 14 residues. The CDR3 coding sequence is TGTGCCAGCAGGCCCATTGCGGGCCAAGAGACCCAGTACTTC. Encoded protein: CASRPIAGQETQYF.

CDR3 sequence (DNA): TGTGCCAGCTCAGAGGGAACCGGGGAGCTGTTTTTT. Encoded protein: CASSEGTGELFF. V gene TRBV18 combines with J gene TRBJ2-2; D is perhaps TRBD2 (5 bases). CDR3 size: 12 residues. Germline CDR1 reads KGHSH; CDR2 reads LQKENI. With 5 bases removed from V and 5 bases from J, the gap between germline ends came to 6 bases.

Of note for this clone: The junction and the germline gene differ at one end; a read error may be behind it. The V and J genes are TRBV7-9 and TRBJ1-2; D is uncertain. Germline CDR1 and CDR2: SEHNR and FQNEAQ (reference sequence). The CDR3 is made up of 14 amino acids. The CDR3, as DNA: TGTTCCAGCAGCCACACGCTCGGTGGCGGAGGCTACACCTTC. As protein: CSSSHTLGGGGYTF.

This clone was observed once. The V call is TRBV30, the J call TRBJ2-7; 8 bases agree with TRBD1. This CDR3 has 14 residues. The germline CDR1 and CDR2 sequences are GTSNPN and SVGIG (reference sequence). Trimming removed 5 bases from V and 5 bases from J; junction bases left unmatched: 11. The CDR3 spells CAWGLGQGFDEQYF. CDR3 coding DNA: TGTGCCTGGGGATTAGGACAGGGTTTCGACGAGCAGTACTTC.

The table lists this clone with a few counts. The chain is built from TRBV6-1 and TRBJ1-1, with D uncertain. The CDR3 extends over 13 amino acids. V was trimmed by 4 bases and J by 7 bases, leaving 13 bases between them. Germline values: CDR1 MNHNS, CDR2 SASEGT. The CDR3 nucleotides read TGTGCCAGCAGTGTCAACCGATACTTTGAAGCTTTCTTT. Protein product: CASSVNRYFEAFF.

The rearrangement links TRBV5-4 to TRBJ1-4; D remains ambiguous. CDR1 and CDR2 (germline): SGHNT, YYREEE (reference sequence). This CDR3 is 16 amino acids long. V shed 0 bases and J shed 4 bases, with 13 bases lying between them. The CDR3 nucleotides are TGTGCCAGCAGCTTGGGAGGGCAGGCCTTTAATGAAAAACTGTTTTTT. This translates into CASSLGGQAFNEKLFF.

This chain uses TRBV7-2 with TRBJ2-7; D is unclear. The germline CDR1 and CDR2 sequences are SGHTA and FQGNSA. This CDR3 is 13 amino acids long. With 1 base removed from V and 2 bases from J, the gap between germline ends came to 6 bases. CDR3 DNA: TGTGCCAGCAGCTTAGTAGAGACCTACGAGCAGTACTTC. Protein sequence: CASSLVETYEQYF. The full variable domain, in which reference TRBV7-2 and TRBJ2-7 provide the parts outside the CDR3, is GAGVSQSPSNKVTEKGKDVELRCDPISGHTALYWYRQSLGQGLEFLIYFQGNSAPDKSGLPSDRFSAERTGGSVSTLTIQRTQQEDSAVYLCASSLVETYEQYFGPGTRLTVT.

The rearrangement uses TRBV7-6 and TRBJ1-3; D ambiguous. Germline V gives CDR1 SGHVS, CDR2 FNYEAQ. The CDR3 consists of 19 residues. V gave up 5 bases and J gave up 0 bases, with 23 bases separating them. The DNA of the CDR3 is TGTGCCAGCAGCATATTCCTACAGAGAATCCCAAACTCTGGAAACACCATATATTTT. Protein: CASSIFLQRIPNSGNTIYF.

The CDR3 region has the DNA TGTGCCAGCAGTTACTCAGGCAGGGCCGACCAAGAGACCCAGTACTTC. This translates into CASSYSGRADQETQYF. This chain connects TRBV6-5 to TRBJ2-5; possibly TRBD1 for D (5 bases). The CDR3 runs to 16 residues. V lost 0 bases to trimming and J lost 0 bases, with 11 bases between them. The germline V gene has CDR1 MNHEY and CDR2 SVGAGI.

This sequence joins TRBV25-1 and TRBJ2-3; D might be TRBD1 (5 bases). This CDR3 has 18 residues. Germline CDR1 and CDR2: MGHDK and SYGVNS. Deletions cut 3 bases from V and 1 base from J, with 20 bases between. The CDR3: CASSDPPGRAWGTDTQYF. The CDR3, as DNA: TGTGCCAGCAGTGACCCACCGGGCAGGGCGTGGGGCACAGATACGCAGTATTTT.

This clone occurred once. As DNA, the CDR3 is TGTGCCAGCAGCTACCACACAGGGGGCATTACCTACAATGAGCAGTTCTTC. Residues: CASSYHTGGITYNEQFF. The chain combines TRBV28 with TRBJ2-1; 9 bases align to TRBD1. J gave up 2 bases and V 6 bases, and 11 bases lay outside the gene matches. Germline values: CDR1 MDHEN, CDR2 SYDVKM. The CDR3 totals 17 residues.

The J gene is TRBJ1-1, the V gene TRBV19; perhaps TRBD1 as D (6 bases). Germline V CDR1 and CDR2: LNHDA, SQIVND (reference sequence). Deletions cut 4 bases from V and 6 bases from J, with 12 bases between. The CDR3 is 13 amino acids. This CDR3 is CASSTTGHSEAFF. The CDR3 region has the DNA TGTGCCAGTAGTACTACGGGACACTCTGAAGCTTTCTTT.

CDR3 protein: CASRRTGPGEQYF. The CDR3 coding sequence is TGTGCCAGCAGGAGGACAGGGCCGGGCGAGCAGTACTTC. This sequence joins TRBV6-1 and TRBJ2-7, with 8 bases lining up with TRBD1. V lost 6 bases to trimming and J lost 6 bases; unmatched junction nucleotides: 7. The CDR3 loop spans 13 amino acids. Germline CDR1 reads MNHNS; CDR2 reads SASEGT.

This clone was detected once. The chain is built from TRBV28 and TRBJ2-5; TRBD1 matches at 9 bases. Judging by the DNA end, TRBJ2-7 fits better; the J call may be wrong. CDR3 length: 14 residues. Germline V gene data show CDR1 as MDHEN and CDR2 as SYDVKM. CDR3: CASRGGQGRNEQYF. The CDR3 DNA reads TGTGCCAGCAGGGGGGGACAGGGAAGAAACGAGCAGTACTTC.

The gene calls are TRBV19 and TRBJ1-5, with 7 bases aligning to TRBD1. J was trimmed by 6 bases and V by 4 bases; bases with no gene match: 6. Germline CDR1 and CDR2: LNHDA and SQIVND (reference sequence). The CDR3 contains 14 residues. The CDR3 nucleotides read TGTGCCAGTAGTAGGGACAGACAGGTTCAGCCCCAGCATTTT. It codes for CASSRDRQVQPQHF.

The chain has TRBV11-1 and TRBJ2-3, with 8 bases aligning to TRBD1. Germline V lookup: CDR1 SGHAT, CDR2 FQDESV (reference sequence). J was trimmed by 6 bases and V by 8 bases; bases with no gene match: 13. The CDR3 consists of 15 residues. The CDR3 DNA reads TGTGCCAGCTCCCCCCCGGGACAGGCTCCCGATACGCAGTATTTT. As protein: CASSPPGQAPDTQYF. The entire variable domain, with the rest obtained from reference TRBV11-1 and TRBJ2-3, is as follows: EAEVAQSPRYKITEKSQAVAFWCDPISGHATLYWYRQILGQGPELLVQFQDESVVDDSQLPKDRFSAERLKGVDSTLKIQPAELGDSAMYLCASSPPGQAPDTQYFGPGTRLTVL.

This clone showed up just a few times. The junction and the germline gene differ at one end; a read error may be behind it. The chain employs TRBV7-9 and TRBJ2-7; 7 bases match TRBD2. The germline CDR1 and CDR2 sequences are SEHNR and FQNEAQ (reference sequence). CDR3 length: 13 amino acids. The CDR3 region is CSSSLGGGYEQYF. For the CDR3, the DNA is TGTTCCAGCAGCTTAGGCGGGGGCTACGAGCAGTACTTC.

The V gene is TRBV27, the J gene TRBJ2-3; 9 bases are a match to TRBD1. The CDR3 has 15 residues. Germline trimming cut 4 bases from V and 2 bases from J; bases unmatched to any gene: 4. CDR1 MNHEY and CDR2 SMNVEV come from the germline V gene (reference sequence). The DNA for the CDR3 is TGTGCCAGCAGTTCCGGGACAGGGAACACAGATACGCAGTATTTT. It translates to CASSSGTGNTDTQYF.

CDR3: CASSIGQVLGGAGELFF. DNA of the CDR3: TGTGCCAGTAGTATAGGACAGGTCCTAGGTGGGGCCGGGGAGCTGTTTTTT. The chain recombines TRBV19 with TRBJ2-2, with D possibly matching TRBD1 (6 bases). With 1 base removed from V and 6 bases from J, the gap between germline ends came to 18 bases. The V gene's germline CDR1 is LNHDA and CDR2 SQIVND (reference sequence). This CDR3 spans 17 amino acids.

This clone was counted once. The chain carries TRBV2 and TRBJ1-5; D unclear. Trimming shortened V by 4 bases and J by 0 bases, and 16 bases separated the two germline ends. This CDR3 is built from 17 residues. Germline V lookup: CDR1 SNHLY, CDR2 FYNNEI. The CDR3 reads CASSVFREEYSNQPQHF. The CDR3 bases are TGTGCCAGCAGTGTGTTCCGGGAGGAGTATAGCAATCAGCCCCAGCATTTT.

The chain couples TRBV7-8 to TRBJ2-1; a possible D gene is TRBD1 (5 bases). This CDR3 contains 15 residues. Looked up from germline, CDR1 is SGHVS and CDR2 is FQNEAQ. V was cut by 5 bases and J by 2 bases, with 13 bases left in between. CDR3 sequence (DNA): TGTGCCAGCAGCGTCAGGGTCTCGCCCTACAATGAGCAGTTCTTC. Protein product: CASSVRVSPYNEQFF.

In regard to this clone: The germline gene is not matched at one end of the junction; a read error may be the cause. The same CDR3 is also encoded by other DNA sequences in this sample. This rearrangement joins TRBV19 to TRBJ2-1; 13 nucleotides match TRBD2. CDR3 length: 16 amino acids. The germline CDR1 and CDR2 sequences are LNHDA and SQIVND (reference sequence). The CDR3 DNA sequence: TGCGCCAGTAGTCCACTAGCGGGGGGGCGGTACAATGAGCAGTTCTTC. Translation: CASSPLAGGRYNEQFF.

This clone was seen more than once but under ten times. The rearrangement uses TRBV6-5 and TRBJ2-3; TRBD1 agrees at 11 bases. V shed 2 bases, J shed 5 bases, and the junction held 6 bases outside the gene matches. Germline CDR1 is MNHEY and CDR2 is SVGAGI. The CDR3 is 16 residues long. The CDR3 loop reads CASSYDSGTGGDTQYF. For the CDR3, the DNA is TGTGCCAGCAGTTACGATTCCGGGACAGGGGGAGATACGCAGTATTTT.

The CDR3 DNA follows: TGTGCCAGCAGCCAAGAAATGACAGGGTCTGGAAACACCATATATTTT. It specifies CASSQEMTGSGNTIYF. The chain carries TRBV5-4 and TRBJ1-3; 7 bases are a match to TRBD1. Germline-derived CDR1 and CDR2 are SGHNT and YYREEE (reference sequence). The CDR3 runs 16 residues. Unmatched junction bases numbered 8, after V lost 4 bases and J lost 1 base.

V is TRBV11-1 and J is TRBJ1-6; D is unresolved. The CDR3 runs to 15 residues. Trimming removed 4 bases at V and 10 bases at J, with 17 bases between. CDR1 and CDR2 from the germline V gene are SGHAT and FQDESV (reference sequence). The CDR3: CASSSQEGGRSPLHF. For the CDR3, the DNA is TGTGCCAGCAGCTCCCAGGAGGGTGGGAGGTCACCCCTCCACTTT.

The rearrangement joins TRBV4-2 to TRBJ1-1, with D maybe TRBD1 (5 bases). Germline assignment: CDR1 LGHNA and CDR2 YNFKEQ. CDR3 length equals 19 residues. V was clipped by 0 bases and J by 2 bases, with 22 bases between them. CDR3 protein: CASSQDTVRGFPLNTEAFF. The CDR3 DNA follows: TGTGCCAGCAGCCAAGATACGGTAAGGGGCTTCCCGTTAAACACTGAAGCTTTCTTT.

The genes are TRBV9 and TRBJ2-7; 7 positions match TRBD1. Germline V gene sequence: CDR1 SGDLS, CDR2 YYNGEE. Trimming at V came to 3 bases and at J to 6 bases, leaving 6 bases not matched to a gene. The CDR3 contains 13 residues. The CDR3 nucleotides are TGTGCCAGCAGCGGGGAAACAGGGGCCGAGCAGTACTTC. Translating gives CASSGETGAEQYF.

The chain employs TRBV6-1 and TRBJ1-2; 10 nucleotides agree with TRBD1. Trimming cost V 2 bases and J 6 bases; bases outside gene matches: 9. Germline CDR1 is MNHNS and CDR2 is SASEGT. The CDR3 extends over 16 amino acids. This CDR3 is CASSELAPGTGDGYTF. As DNA, the CDR3 is TGTGCCAGCAGTGAATTGGCGCCGGGGACAGGGGATGGCTACACCTTC.

This clone was found a few times. This rearrangement joins TRBV6-6 to TRBJ1-1, with D unclear. Trimming took off 5 bases at V and 4 bases at J, with 11 bases between the two ends. Germline loops: CDR1 MNHNY, CDR2 SVGAGI (reference sequence). The CDR3 has 13 residues. The DNA of the CDR3 is TGTGCCAGCAGTGCCAACGAGGGCACTGAAGCTTTCTTT. Translating gives CASSANEGTEAFF.